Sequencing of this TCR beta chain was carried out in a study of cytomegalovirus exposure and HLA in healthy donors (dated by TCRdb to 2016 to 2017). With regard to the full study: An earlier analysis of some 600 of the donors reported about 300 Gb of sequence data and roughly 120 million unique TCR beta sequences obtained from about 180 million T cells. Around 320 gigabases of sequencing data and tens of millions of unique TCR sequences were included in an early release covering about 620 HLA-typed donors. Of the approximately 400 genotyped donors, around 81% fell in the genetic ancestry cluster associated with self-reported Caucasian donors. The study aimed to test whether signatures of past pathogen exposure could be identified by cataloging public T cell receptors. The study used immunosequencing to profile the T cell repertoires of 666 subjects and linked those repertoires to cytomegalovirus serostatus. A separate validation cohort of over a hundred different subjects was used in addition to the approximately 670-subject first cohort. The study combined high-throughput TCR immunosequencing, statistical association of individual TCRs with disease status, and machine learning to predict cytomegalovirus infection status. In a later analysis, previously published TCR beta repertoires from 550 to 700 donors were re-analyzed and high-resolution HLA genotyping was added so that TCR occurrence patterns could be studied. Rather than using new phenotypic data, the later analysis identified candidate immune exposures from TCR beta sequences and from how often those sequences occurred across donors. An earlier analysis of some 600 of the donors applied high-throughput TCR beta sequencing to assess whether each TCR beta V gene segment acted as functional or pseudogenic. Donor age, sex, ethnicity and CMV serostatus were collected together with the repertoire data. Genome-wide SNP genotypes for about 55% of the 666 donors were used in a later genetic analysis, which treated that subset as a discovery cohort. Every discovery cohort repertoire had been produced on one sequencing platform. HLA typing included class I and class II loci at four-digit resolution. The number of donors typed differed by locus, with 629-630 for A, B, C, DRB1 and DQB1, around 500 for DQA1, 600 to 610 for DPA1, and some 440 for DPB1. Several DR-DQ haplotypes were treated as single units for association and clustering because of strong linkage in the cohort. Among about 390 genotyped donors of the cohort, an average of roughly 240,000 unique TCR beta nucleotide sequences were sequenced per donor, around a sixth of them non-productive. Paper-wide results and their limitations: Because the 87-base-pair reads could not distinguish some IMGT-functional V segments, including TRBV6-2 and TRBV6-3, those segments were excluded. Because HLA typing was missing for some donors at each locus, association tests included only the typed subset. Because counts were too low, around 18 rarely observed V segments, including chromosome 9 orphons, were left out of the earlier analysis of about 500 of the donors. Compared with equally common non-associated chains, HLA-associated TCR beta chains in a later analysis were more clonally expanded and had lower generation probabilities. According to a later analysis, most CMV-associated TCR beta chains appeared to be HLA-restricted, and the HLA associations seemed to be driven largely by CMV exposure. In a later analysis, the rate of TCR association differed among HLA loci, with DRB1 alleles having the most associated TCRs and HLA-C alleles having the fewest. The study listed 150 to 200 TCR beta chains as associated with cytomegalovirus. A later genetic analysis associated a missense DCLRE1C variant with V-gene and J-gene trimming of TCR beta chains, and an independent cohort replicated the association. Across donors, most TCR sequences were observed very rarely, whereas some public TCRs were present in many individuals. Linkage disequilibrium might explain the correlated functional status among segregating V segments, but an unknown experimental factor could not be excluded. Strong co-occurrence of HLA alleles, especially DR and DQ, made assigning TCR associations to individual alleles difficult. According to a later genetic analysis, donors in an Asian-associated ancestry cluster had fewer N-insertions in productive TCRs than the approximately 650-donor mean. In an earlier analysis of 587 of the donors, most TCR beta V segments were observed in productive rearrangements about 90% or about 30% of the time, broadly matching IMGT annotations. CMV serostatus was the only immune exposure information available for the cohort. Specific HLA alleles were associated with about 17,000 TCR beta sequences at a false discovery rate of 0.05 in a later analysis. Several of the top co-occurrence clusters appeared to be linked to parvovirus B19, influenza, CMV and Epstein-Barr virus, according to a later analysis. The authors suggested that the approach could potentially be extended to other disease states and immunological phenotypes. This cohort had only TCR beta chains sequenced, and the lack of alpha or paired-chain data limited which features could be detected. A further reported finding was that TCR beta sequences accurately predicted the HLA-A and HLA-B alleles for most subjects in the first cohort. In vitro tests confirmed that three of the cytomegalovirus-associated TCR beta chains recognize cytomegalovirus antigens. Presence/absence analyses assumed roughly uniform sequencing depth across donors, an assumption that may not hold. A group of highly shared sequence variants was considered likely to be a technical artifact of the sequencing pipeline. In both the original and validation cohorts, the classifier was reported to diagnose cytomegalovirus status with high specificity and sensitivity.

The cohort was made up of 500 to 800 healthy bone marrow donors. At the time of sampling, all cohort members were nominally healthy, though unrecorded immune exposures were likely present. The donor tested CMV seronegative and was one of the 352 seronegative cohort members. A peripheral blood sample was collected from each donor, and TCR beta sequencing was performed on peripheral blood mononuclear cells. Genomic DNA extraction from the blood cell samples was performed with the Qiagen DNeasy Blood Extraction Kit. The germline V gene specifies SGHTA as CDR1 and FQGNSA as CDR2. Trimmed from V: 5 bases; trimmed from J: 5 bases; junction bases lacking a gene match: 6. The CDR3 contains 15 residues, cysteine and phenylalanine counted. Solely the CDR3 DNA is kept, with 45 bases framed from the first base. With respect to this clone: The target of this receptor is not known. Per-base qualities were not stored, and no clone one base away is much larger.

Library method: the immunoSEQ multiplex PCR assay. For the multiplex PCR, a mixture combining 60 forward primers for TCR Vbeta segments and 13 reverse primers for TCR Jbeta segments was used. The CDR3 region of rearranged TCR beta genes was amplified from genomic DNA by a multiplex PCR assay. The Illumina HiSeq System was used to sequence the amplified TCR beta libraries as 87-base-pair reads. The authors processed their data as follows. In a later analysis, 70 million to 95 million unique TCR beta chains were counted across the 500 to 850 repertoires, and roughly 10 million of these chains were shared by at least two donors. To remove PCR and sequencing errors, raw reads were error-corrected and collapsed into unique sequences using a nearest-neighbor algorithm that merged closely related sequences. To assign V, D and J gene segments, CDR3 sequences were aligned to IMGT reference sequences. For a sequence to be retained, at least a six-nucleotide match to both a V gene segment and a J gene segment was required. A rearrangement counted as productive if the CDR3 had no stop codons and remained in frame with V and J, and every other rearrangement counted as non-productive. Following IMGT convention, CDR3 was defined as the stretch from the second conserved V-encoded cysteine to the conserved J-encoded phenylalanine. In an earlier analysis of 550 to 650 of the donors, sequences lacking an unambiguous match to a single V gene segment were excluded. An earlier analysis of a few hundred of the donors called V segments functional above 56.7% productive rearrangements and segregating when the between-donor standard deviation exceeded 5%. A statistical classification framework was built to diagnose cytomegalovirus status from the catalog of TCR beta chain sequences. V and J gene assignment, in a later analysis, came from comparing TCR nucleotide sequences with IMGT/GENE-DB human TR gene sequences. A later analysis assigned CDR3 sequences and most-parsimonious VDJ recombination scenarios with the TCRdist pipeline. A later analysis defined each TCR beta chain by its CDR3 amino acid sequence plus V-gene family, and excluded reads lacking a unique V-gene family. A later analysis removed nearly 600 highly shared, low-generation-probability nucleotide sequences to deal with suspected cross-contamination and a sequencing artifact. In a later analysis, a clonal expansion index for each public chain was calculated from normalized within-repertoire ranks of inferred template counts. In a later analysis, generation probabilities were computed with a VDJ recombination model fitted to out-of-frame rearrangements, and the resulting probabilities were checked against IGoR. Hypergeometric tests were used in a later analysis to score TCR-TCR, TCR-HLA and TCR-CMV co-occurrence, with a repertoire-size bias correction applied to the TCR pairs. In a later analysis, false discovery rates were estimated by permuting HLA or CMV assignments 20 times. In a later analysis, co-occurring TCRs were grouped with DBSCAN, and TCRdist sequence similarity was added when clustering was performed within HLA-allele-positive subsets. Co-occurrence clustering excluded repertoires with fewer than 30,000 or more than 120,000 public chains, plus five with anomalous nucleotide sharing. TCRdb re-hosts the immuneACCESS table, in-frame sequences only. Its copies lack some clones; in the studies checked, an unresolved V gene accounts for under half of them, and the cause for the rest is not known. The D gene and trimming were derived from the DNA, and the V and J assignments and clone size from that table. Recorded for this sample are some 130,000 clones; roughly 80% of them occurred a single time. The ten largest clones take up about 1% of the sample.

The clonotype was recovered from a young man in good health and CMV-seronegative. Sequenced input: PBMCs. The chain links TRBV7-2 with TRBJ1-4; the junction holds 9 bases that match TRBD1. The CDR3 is CASSRSGTGNEKLFF. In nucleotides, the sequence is TGTGCCAGCAGCAGATCCGGGACAGGGAATGAAAAACTGTTTTTT. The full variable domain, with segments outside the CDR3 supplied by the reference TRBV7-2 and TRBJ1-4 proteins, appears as GAGVSQSPSNKVTEKGKDVELRCDPISGHTALYWYRQSLGQGLEFLIYFQGNSAPDKSGLPSDRFSAERTGGSVSTLTIQRTQQEDSAVYLCASSRSGTGNEKLFFGSGTQLSVL.